The 9 T cell receptor beta chains given below trace back to one sample, sequenced in a study of human T cells and chemical hapten exposure. TCRdb ran MiXCR on the RACE reads and lists one entry per CDR3 protein. The sample has under 450,000 distinct CDR3 sequences, 4.8% seen once. Time point reported: patch test 1, 2 weeks after DPC sensitization. Treatment indicated: therapeutic diphenylcyclopropenone sensitization with weekly scalp DPC. The source was whole blood, collected in connection with sensitization to the hapten diphenylcyclopropenone (DPC). These receptors were obtained from a woman between 50 and 59 years old with alopecia areata. Some clones in this sample may be carry-over from other donors' samples.

The chain links TRBV7-6 to TRBJ2-2; 9 bases map to TRBD2. Germline V gene sequence: CDR1 SGHVS, CDR2 FNYEAQ. The V segment lost 1 base and the J segment 6 bases; nucleotides outside the gene matches: 6. The CDR3 is 16 residues long. CDR3 residues: CASSLVAGGIPGELFF. For the CDR3, the DNA is TGTGCCAGCAGCTTAGTCGCGGGGGGGATCCCCGGGGAGCTGTTTTTT. The full variable domain, in which reference TRBV7-6 and TRBJ2-2 provide the parts outside the CDR3, is GAGVSQSPRYKVTKRGQDVALRCDPISGHVSLYWYRQALGQGPEFLTYFNYEAQQDKSGLPNDRFSAERPEGSISTLTIQRTEQRDSAMYRCASSLVAGGIPGELFFGEGSRLTVL.

This clonotype was found many times. The chain recombines TRBV9 with TRBJ2-1; TRBD2 agrees at 14 bases. CDR3 length: 14 amino acids. Germline CDR1 reads SGDLS; CDR2 reads YYNGEE. Trimming removed 2 bases from V and 10 bases from J; junction bases left unmatched: 2. The CDR3: CASSVRTSGGEQFF. The CDR3 DNA reads as TGTGCCAGCAGCGTTCGGACTAGCGGGGGGGAGCAGTTCTTC.

This clonotype was seen more than once but under ten times. The chain is built from TRBV9 and TRBJ2-1; 10 bases are shared with TRBD2. Germline values: CDR1 SGDLS, CDR2 YYNGEE. Unmatched junction bases numbered 4, after V lost 4 bases and J lost 3 bases. This CDR3 contains 15 residues. The CDR3 DNA reads as TGTGCCAGCAGCCCCATAGCGGGGGGCTACAATGAGCAGTTCTTC. Translating it yields CASSPIAGGYNEQFF.

This clonotype occurred many times. The chain links TRBV7-6 to TRBJ2-1; 8 positions match TRBD1. The trim removed 5 bases at V and 6 bases at J, leaving 9 bases unmatched. CDR1 and CDR2 from the germline V gene are SGHVS and FNYEAQ. The CDR3 extends over 15 amino acids. CDR3 sequence reads: CASSRGQGSRNEQFF. In nucleotides, the CDR3 is TGTGCCAGCAGCCGCGGACAGGGCTCCCGCAATGAGCAGTTCTTC.

About this clonotype: Its ends do not fully match the called genes, so a read error is possible. The rearrangement links TRBV29-1 to TRBJ2-1; D gene unclear. Germline V gene data show CDR1 as SQVTM and CDR2 as ANQGSEA. The CDR3 consists of 11 residues. CDR3 bases: TGCAGCGTATCCTCCTACAATGAGCAGCTCTTC. This gives the protein CSVSSYNEQLF.

The sample holds many counts of this clonotype. V is TRBV5-1 and J is TRBJ2-7; 9 bases map to TRBD2. Germline lookup yields CDR1 SGHRS and CDR2 YFSETQ. The CDR3 has 18 residues. The junction had 11 bases not matched to a gene; V was cut back by 1 base and J by 0 bases. The CDR3 protein is CASSLRAGLATHSYEQYF. The CDR3 DNA is TGCGCCAGCAGCTTGAGGGCTGGACTAGCGACGCACTCCTACGAGCAGTACTTC.

This clonotype was observed at least ten times. This chain connects TRBV7-6 to TRBJ1-1; 11 bases align to TRBD1. The CDR3 contains 13 residues. Germline CDR1 SGHVS, CDR2 FNYEAQ. V shed 4 bases, J shed 7 bases, and the junction held 2 bases outside the gene matches. The CDR3 spells CASSWTGGSEAFF. The CDR3 DNA reads TGTGCCAGCAGCTGGACAGGGGGCAGTGAAGCTTTCTTT. The whole variable domain, remainder taken from reference TRBV7-6 and TRBJ1-1, is GAGVSQSPRYKVTKRGQDVALRCDPISGHVSLYWYRQALGQGPEFLTYFNYEAQQDKSGLPNDRFSAERPEGSISTLTIQRTEQRDSAMYRCASSWTGGSEAFFGQGTRLTVV.

At least ten counts were recorded for this clonotype. V and J are TRBV20-1 and TRBJ1-5; 9 bases match TRBD1. V shed 6 bases, J shed 4 bases, and the junction held 7 bases outside the gene matches. The germline gives CDR1 DFQATT, CDR2 SNEGSKA (reference sequence). The CDR3 spans 14 residues. The CDR3 DNA is TGCAGTGCCAAACCGGGACAGGGTAATCAGCCCCAGCATTTT. This gives the protein CSAKPGQGNQPQHF.

This clonotype was seen many times. The chain recombines TRBV5-1 with TRBJ1-3; D ambiguous. Trimming pared 7 bases from V and 1 base from J, leaving 6 bases between. The CDR3 sequence is 12 residues long. Germline values: CDR1 SGHRS, CDR2 YFSETQ. The CDR3 DNA sequence: TGCGCCAGCTCCGGATCTGGAAACACCATATATTTT. Amino acids: CASSGSGNTIYF.